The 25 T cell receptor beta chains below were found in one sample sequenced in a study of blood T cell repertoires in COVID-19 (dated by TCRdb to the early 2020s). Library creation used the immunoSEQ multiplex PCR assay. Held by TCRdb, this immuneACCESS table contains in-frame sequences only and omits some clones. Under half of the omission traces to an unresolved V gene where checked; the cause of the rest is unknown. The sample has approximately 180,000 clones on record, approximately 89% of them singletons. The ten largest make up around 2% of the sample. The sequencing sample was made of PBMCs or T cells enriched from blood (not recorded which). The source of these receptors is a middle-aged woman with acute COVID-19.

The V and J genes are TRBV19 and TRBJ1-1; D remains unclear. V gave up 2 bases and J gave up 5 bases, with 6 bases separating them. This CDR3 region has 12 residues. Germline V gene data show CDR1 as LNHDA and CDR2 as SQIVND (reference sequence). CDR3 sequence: CASSITGTEAFF. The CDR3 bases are TGTGCCAGTAGTATAACGGGGACTGAAGCTTTCTTT.

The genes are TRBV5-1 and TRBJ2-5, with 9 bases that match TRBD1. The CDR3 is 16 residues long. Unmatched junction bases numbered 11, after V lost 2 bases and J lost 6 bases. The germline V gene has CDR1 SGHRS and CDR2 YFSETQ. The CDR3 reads CASSLTGTGSPKTQYF. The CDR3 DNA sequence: TGCGCCAGCAGCTTAACCGGGACAGGGAGTCCCAAGACCCAGTACTTC.

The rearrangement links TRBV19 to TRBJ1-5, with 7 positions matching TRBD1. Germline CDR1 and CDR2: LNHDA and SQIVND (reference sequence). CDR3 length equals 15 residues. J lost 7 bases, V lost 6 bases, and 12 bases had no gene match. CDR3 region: CASRDKTGLVQPQHF. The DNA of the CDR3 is TGTGCCAGTAGAGATAAGACAGGGCTCGTCCAGCCCCAGCATTTT.

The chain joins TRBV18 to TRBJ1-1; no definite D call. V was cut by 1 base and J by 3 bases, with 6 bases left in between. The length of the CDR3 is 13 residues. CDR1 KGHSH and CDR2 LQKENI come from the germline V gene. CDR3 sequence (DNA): TGTGCCAGCTCACCACTGCAGGACACTGAAGCTTTCTTT. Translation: CASSPLQDTEAFF.

CDR3 in amino acids: CASSVDGGRAAEQFF. The CDR3 DNA reads TGTGCCAGCAGCGTAGATGGCGGGAGGGCCGCTGAGCAGTTCTTC. V and J are TRBV9 and TRBJ2-1; 9 positions match TRBD2. Germline V gene data show CDR1 as SGDLS and CDR2 as YYNGEE. This CDR3 has 15 amino acids. The V gene end was trimmed by 0 bases and the J gene end by 9 bases; junction bases not matched to a gene: 7.

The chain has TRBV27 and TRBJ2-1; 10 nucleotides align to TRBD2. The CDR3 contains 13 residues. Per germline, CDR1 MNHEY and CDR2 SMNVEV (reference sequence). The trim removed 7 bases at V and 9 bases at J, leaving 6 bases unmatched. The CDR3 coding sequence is TGTGCCAGCACCCCTAGCGGGAGTATTGAGCAGTTCTTC. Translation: CASTPSGSIEQFF.

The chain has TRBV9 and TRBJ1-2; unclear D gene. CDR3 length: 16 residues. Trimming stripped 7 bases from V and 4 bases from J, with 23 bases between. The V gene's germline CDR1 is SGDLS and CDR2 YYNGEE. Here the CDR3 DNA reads TGTGCCAGCTCGATCTCCAGGCCCGCTTCTCTCTATGGCTACACCTTC. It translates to CASSISRPASLYGYTF.

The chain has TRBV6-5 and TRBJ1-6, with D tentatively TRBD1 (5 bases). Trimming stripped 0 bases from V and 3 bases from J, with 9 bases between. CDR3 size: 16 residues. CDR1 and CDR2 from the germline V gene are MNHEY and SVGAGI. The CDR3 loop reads CASSYSAGRYNSPLHF. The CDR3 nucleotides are TGTGCCAGCAGTTACTCGGCAGGGCGCTATAATTCACCCCTCCACTTT.

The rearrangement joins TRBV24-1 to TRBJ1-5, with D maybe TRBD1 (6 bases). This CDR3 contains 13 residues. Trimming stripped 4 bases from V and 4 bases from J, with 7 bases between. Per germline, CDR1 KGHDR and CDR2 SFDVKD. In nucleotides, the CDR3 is TGTGCCACCAGTGAGACAGGTAATCAGCCCCAGCATTTT. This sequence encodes CATSETGNQPQHF.

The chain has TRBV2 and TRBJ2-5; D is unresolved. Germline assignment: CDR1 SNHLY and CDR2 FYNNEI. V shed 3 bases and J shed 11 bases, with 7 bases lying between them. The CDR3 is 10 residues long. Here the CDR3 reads CASSDQAQYF. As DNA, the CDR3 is TGTGCCAGCAGTGACCAGGCGCAGTACTTC. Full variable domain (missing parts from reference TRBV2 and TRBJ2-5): EPEVTQTPSHQVTQMGQEVILRCVPISNHLYFYWYRQILGQKVEFLVSFYNNEISEKSEIFDDQFSVERPDGSNFTLKIRSTKLEDSAMYFCASSDQAQYFGPGTRLLVL.

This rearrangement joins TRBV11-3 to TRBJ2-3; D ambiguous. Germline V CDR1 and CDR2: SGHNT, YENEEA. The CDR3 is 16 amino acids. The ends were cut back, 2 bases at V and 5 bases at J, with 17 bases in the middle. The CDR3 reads CASSLRVGGVGDTQYF. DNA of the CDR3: TGTGCCAGCAGCTTACGGGTCGGTGGAGTGGGAGATACGCAGTATTTT.

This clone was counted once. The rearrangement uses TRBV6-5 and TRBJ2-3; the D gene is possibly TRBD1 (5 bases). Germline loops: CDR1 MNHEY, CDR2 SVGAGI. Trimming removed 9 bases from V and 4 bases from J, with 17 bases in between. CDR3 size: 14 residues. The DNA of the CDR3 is TGTGCCAGTTCTAGGGGCGGCCCCGCAGATACGCAGTATTTT. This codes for CASSRGGPADTQYF.

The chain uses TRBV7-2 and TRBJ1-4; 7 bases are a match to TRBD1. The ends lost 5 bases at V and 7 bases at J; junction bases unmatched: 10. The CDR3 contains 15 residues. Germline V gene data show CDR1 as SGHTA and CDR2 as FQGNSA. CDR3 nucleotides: TGTGCCAGCAGCCCTAGCCCGACAGGGAGTGAAAAACTGTTTTTT. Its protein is CASSPSPTGSEKLFF.

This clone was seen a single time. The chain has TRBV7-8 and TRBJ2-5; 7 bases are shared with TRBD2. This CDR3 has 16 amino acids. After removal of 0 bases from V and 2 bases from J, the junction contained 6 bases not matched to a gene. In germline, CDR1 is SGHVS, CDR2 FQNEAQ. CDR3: CASSLAVWGGQETQYF. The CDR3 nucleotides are TGTGCCAGCAGCTTAGCGGTATGGGGAGGGCAAGAGACCCAGTACTTC.

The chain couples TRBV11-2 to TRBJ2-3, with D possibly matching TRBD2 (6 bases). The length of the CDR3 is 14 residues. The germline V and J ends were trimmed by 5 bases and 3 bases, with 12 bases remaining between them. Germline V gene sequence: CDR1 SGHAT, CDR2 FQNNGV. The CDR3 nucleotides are TGTGCCAGCAGCCCTTCGGGGGTGACAGATACGCAGTATTTT. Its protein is CASSPSGVTDTQYF. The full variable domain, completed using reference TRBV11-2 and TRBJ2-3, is EAGVAQSPRYKIIEKRQSVAFWCNPISGHATLYWYQQILGQGPKLLIQFQNNGVVDDSQLPKDRFSAERLKGVDSTLKIQPAKLEDSAVYLCASSPSGVTDTQYFGPGTRLTVL.

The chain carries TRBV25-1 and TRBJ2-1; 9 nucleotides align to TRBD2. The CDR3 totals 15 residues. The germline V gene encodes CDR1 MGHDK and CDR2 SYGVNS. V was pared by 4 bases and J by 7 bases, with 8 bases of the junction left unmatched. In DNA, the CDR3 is TGTGCCAGCAGTGGTAGTCTAGCGGGATGGAATGAGCAGTTCTTC. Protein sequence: CASSGSLAGWNEQFF.

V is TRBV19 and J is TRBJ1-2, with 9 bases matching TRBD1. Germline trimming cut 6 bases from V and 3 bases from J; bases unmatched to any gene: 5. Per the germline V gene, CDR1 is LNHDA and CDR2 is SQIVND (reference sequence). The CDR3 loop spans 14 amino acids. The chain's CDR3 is CASRTGGLDYGYTF. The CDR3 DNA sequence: TGTGCCAGTAGGACAGGGGGATTGGACTATGGCTACACCTTC.

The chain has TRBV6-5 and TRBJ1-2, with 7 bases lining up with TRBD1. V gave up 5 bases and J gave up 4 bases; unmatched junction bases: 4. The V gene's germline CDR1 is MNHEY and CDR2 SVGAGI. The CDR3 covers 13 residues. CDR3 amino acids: CASSPDRLYGYTF. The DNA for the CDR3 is TGTGCCAGCAGTCCGGACAGGCTCTATGGCTACACCTTC.

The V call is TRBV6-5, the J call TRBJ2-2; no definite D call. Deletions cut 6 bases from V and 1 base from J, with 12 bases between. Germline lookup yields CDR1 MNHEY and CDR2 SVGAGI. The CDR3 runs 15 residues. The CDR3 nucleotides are TGTGCCAGCAGGCCCCTCGACATGAACACCGGGGAGCTGTTTTTT. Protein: CASRPLDMNTGELFF.

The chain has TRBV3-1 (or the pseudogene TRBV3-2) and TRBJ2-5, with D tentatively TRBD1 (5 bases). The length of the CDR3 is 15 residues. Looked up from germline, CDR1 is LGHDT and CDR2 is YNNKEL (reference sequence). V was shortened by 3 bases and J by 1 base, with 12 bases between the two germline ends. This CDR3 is CASSQAAGFQETQYF. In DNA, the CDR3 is TGTGCCAGCAGCCAGGCGGCAGGGTTCCAAGAGACCCAGTACTTC.

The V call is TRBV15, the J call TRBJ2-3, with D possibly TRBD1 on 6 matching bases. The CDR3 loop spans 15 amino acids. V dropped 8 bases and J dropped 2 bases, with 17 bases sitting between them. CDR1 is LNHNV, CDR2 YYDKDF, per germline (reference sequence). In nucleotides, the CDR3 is TGTGCCACCGGCATCAGGGGTCCCTCCACAGATACGCAGTATTTT. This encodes CATGIRGPSTDTQYF.

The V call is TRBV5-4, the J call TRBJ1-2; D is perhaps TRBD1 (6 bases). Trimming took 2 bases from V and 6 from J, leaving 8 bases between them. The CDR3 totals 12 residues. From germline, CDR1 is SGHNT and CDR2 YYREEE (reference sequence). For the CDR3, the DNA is TGTGCCAGCAGCTTCTACAGGGATGGCTACACCTTC. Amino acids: CASSFYRDGYTF.

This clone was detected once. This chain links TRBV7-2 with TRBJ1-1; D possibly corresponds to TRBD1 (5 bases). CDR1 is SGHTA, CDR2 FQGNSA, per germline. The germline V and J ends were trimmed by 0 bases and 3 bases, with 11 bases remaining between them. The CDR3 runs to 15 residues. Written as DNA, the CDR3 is TGTGCCAGCAGCTTAGCAGGGGTTAGGGACACTGAAGCTTTCTTT. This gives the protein CASSLAGVRDTEAFF.

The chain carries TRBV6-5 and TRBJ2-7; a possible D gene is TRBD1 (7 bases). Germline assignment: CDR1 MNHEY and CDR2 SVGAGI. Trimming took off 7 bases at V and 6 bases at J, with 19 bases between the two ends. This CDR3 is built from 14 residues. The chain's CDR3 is CASNRRQGAGEQYF. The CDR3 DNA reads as TGTGCCAGCAATAGACGACAGGGAGCGGGCGAGCAGTACTTC.

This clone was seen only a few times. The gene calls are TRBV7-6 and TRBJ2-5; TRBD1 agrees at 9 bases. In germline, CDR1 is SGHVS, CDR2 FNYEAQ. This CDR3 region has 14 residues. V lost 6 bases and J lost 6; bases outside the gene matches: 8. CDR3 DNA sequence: TGTGCCAGCAGAAACCGGGACAGGGAACAGACCCAGTACTTC. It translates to CASRNRDREQTQYF.